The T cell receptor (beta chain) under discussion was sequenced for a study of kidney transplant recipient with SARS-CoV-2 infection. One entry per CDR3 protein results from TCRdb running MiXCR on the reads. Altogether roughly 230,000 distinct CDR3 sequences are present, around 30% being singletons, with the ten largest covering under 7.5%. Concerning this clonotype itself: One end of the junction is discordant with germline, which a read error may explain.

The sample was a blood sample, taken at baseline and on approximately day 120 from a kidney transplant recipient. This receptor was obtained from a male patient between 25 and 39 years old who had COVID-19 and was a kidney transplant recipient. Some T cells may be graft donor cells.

The CDR3 DNA is TGTGCCAGCAGCTTAGACTTAGGACTAGCGGGATACAATGAGCAGCTCTTC. It codes for CASSLDLGLAGYNEQLF. This chain connects TRBV11-2 to TRBJ2-1, with TRBD2 matching over 12 bases. The CDR3 is made up of 17 amino acids. The germline V gene encodes CDR1 SGHAT and CDR2 FQNNGV.